This passage covers 3 T cell receptor beta chains from one sample sequenced in a study of cytomegalovirus exposure and HLA in healthy donors (dated by TCRdb to 2016 to 2017). Libraries were built with the immunoSEQ multiplex PCR assay. TCRdb mirrors the immuneACCESS table, restricted to in-frame sequences. Some clones are absent from its copies; in checked studies, under half trace to an unresolved V gene, and the reason for the others is unknown. The sample table contains 90,000 to 130,000 clones; only one count was recorded for 89% of them. The ten most abundant clones make up around 1.9% of the sample. Sequencing was done on a sample of PBMCs. The receptors stem from a woman in her late teens or twenties in good health and CMV-seronegative.

This chain joins TRBV5-8 and TRBJ1-1, with 10 bases aligning to TRBD1. This CDR3 contains 15 residues. J gave up 3 bases and V 1 base, and 3 bases lay outside the gene matches. Germline V gene sequence: CDR1 SGHTS, CDR2 YDEGEE. The CDR3 is CASSLFGQGDTEAFF. The CDR3 DNA sequence: TGTGCCAGCAGCTTGTTTGGACAGGGGGACACTGAAGCTTTCTTT.

This clone has a single count. This rearrangement joins TRBV4-3 to TRBJ2-1; 11 bases are a match to TRBD2. Trimming at V came to 6 bases and at J to 4 bases, leaving 8 bases not matched to a gene. CDR3 length equals 16 residues. Germline CDR1 reads LGHNA; CDR2 reads YSLEER. The CDR3 loop reads CASSRLAGLNYNEQFF. The CDR3 coding sequence is TGCGCCAGCAGTCGACTAGCGGGGCTGAATTACAATGAGCAGTTCTTC.

The chain employs TRBV16 and TRBJ2-1, with 8 nucleotides matching TRBD1. Losses at the gene ends were 0 bases for V and 6 bases for J; bases not matched to a gene: 1. Germline V lookup: CDR1 KGHSY, CDR2 FQNENV. The CDR3 is 14 residues long. The DNA for the CDR3 is TGTGCCAGCAGCCAATCGACAGGGGCCAATGAGCAGTTCTTC. This sequence encodes CASSQSTGANEQFF.